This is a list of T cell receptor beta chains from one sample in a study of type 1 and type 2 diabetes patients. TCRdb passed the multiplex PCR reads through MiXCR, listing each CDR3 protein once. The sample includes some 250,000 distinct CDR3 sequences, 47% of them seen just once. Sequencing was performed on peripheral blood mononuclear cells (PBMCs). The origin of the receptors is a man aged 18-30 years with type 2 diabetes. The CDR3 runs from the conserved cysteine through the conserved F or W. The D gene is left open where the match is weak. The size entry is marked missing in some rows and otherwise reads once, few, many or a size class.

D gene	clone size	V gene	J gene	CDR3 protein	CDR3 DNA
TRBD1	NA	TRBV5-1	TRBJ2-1	CASSYTGVSYNEQFF	TGCGCCAGCAGCTACACAGGGGTGTCCTACAATGAGCAGTTCTTC
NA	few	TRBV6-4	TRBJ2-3	CASSDSPGTDTQYF	TGTGCCAGCAGTGACTCACCGGGCACAGATACGCAGTATTTT
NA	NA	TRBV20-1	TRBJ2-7	CSARGTTSSYEQYF	TGCAGTGCTAGAGGGACCACGAGCTCCTACGAGCAGTACTTC
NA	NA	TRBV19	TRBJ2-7	CASSIRVFSYEQYF	TGTGCCAGTAGTATAAGAGTCTTTTCCTACGAGCAGTACTTC
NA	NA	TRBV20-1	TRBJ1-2	CSASYGYTF	TGCAGTGCTAGTTATGGCTACACCTTC
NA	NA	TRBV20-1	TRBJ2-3	CSARPTNTDTQYF	TGCAGTGCTAGACCCACAAACACAGATACGCAGTATTTT
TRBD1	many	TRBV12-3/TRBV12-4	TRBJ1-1	CASIIGTGDTEAFF	TGTGCCAGCATCATAGGAACAGGGGACACTGAAGCTTTCTTT
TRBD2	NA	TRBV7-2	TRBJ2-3	CASSVSGTSGDTQYF	TGTGCCAGCAGCGTGTCCGGGACTAGCGGGGATACGCAGTATTTT
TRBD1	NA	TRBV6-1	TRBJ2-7	CASRARTGEPFYEQYF	TGTGCCAGCAGAGCACGGACAGGGGAACCCTTCTACGAGCAGTACTTC
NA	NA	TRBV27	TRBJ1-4	CASSPFGNWEKLFF	TGTGCCAGCAGTCCCTTTGGGAATTGGGAAAAACTGTTTTTT
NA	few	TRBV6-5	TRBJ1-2	CASSYSRQPNYGYTF	TGTGCCAGCAGTTACTCTAGACAGCCTAACTATGGCTACACCTTC
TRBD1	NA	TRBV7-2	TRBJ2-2	CASSLGQGLNTGELFF	TGTGCCAGCAGCCTAGGACAGGGCCTGAACACCGGGGAGCTGTTTTTT
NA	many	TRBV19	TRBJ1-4	CASTPKGWGNEKLFF	TGTGCCAGTACGCCCAAAGGGTGGGGTAATGAAAAACTGTTTTTT
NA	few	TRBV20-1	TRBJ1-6	CSARERASPLHF	TGCAGTGCTAGAGAACGGGCTTCACCCCTCCACTTT
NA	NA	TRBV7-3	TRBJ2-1	CASSPTLNRQTYNEQFF	TGTGCCAGCAGCCCAACCCTCAACCGTCAGACCTACAATGAGCAGTTCTTC
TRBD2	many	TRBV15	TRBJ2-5	CATSSGDGGRSRETQYF	TGTGCCACCAGCAGTGGGGACGGCGGGAGAAGTAGGGAGACCCAGTACTTC
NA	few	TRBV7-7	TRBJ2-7	CGGSTYEQYF	TGTGGTGGCTCGACCTACGAGCAGTACTTC
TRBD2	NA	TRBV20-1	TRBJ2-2	CSARDALAGNTGELFF	TGCAGTGCTAGAGATGCACTAGCGGGGAACACCGGGGAGCTGTTTTTT
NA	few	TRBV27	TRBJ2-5	CASSLRRDAQETQYF	TGTGCCAGCAGTTTGAGAAGGGATGCGCAAGAGACCCAGTACTTC
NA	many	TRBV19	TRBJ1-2	CASSINLANNYGYTF	TGTGCCAGTAGTATTAACCTGGCAAACAACTATGGCTACACCTTC
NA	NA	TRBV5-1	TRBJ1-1	CASSAEGVEDTEAFF	TGTGCCAGCAGCGCTGAAGGGGTTGAGGACACTGAAGCTTTCTTT
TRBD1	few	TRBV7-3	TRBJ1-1	CASSPRQGTEAFF	TGTGCCAGCAGCCCTAGACAGGGGACTGAAGCTTTCTTT
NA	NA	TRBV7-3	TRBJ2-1	CASSFGRLGSYNEQFF	TGTGCCAGCAGCTTTGGGAGACTAGGCTCCTACAATGAGCAGTTCTTC
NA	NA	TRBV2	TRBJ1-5	CASSIDQPQHF	TGTGCCAGCAGCATAGACCAGCCCCAGCATTTT
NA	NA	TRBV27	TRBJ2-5	CASSLYLQETQYF	TGTGCCAGCAGTTTATATCTCCAAGAGACCCAGTACTTC
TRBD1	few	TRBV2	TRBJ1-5	CASSGTPGQLNSNQPQHF	TGTGCCAGCAGTGGCACCCCGGGACAGTTAAATAGCAATCAGCCCCAGCATTTT